The T cell receptor (beta chain) under discussion was sequenced for a study of early T cells in non-severe SARS-CoV-2 infection. TCRdb called the 5' RACE reads again in MiXCR, with one record for every CDR3 protein. The table shows 70,000 to 75,000 distinct CDR3 sequences, with more than 9% occurring only once. A few counts support this clonotype. V was clipped by 4 bases and J by 7 bases, with 7 bases between them. The CDR3 contains 12 residues. From germline, CDR1 is LGHDT and CDR2 YNNKEL (reference sequence). The sequence came from an adult who was a healthcare worker with PCR-confirmed SARS-CoV-2 infection or an uninfected control (not recorded which). The rearrangement links TRBV3-1 to TRBJ2-2, with unresolved D. Input material: whole blood. The CDR3 region is CASSRVRGELFF. For the CDR3, the DNA is TGTGCCAGCAGCCGGGTCCGCGGGGAGCTGTTTTTT.